This TCR beta chain was recorded in a study of T cell changes during pregnancy in multiple sclerosis. Sequencing was performed with immunoSEQ multiplex PCR; in TCRdb, only in-frame clones are kept and a portion is missing. This repertoire shows just under 100,000 clones, roughly 92% found once; its top ten account for over 0.85%. V trimming: 4 bases; J trimming: 7 bases; junction bases outside the gene matches: 3. The CDR3 covers 13 residues. Germline assignment: CDR1 MGHRA and CDR2 YSYEKL. Sequencing used peripheral blood, obtained after pregnancy. This receptor was obtained from a female donor with multiple sclerosis, enrolled in a pregnancy study. The rearrangement links TRBV4-1 to TRBJ2-7; TRBD2 agrees at 11 bases. CDR3 residues: CASSPGLAGEQYF. The CDR3 DNA reads TGCGCCAGCAGCCCAGGACTAGCGGGTGAGCAGTACTTC.